This T cell receptor (beta chain) emerged from a study of blood T cell repertoires in COVID-19. Whole-study context: The United States, Italy and Spain supplied acute and convalescent COVID-19 samples. Nucleic acid was either cDNA or gDNA, and it came from T cells, B-cell-depleted T cells, or PBMCs.

In the original analysis: Reference gene primer amplification yielded estimated nucleated cell counts. Clones were read by immunoSEQ multiplex PCR, and TCRdb kept only the in-frame ones, dropping some. V, J and clone size are those of that table, while D and trimming were read from the DNA. This sample has roughly 87,000 clones; 86% occur once, and the top ten carry 8%. Per the germline V gene, CDR1 is LGHDT and CDR2 is YNNKEL (reference sequence). This CDR3 has 13 amino acids. V lost 4 bases to trimming and J lost 5 bases, with 11 bases between them. The V gene is TRBV3-1 (or the pseudogene TRBV3-2), the J gene TRBJ1-1; D perhaps matches TRBD1 (6 bases). Sequences were obtained from peripheral blood. The clonotype was recovered from a man over 45 with active COVID-19. CDR3 residues: CASSPRQGTEAFF. The CDR3 DNA sequence: TGTGCCAGCAGCCCGCGGCAGGGGACTGAAGCTTTCTTT.